What follows are 15 T cell receptor beta chains derived from one specimen sequenced in a study of regulatory T cells in long-lasting Graves disease. Relying on iRepertoire HTBI primers and Arm-PCR of CDR3 regions, the team built TCR beta libraries. TCRdb itself ran the multiplex PCR reads through MiXCR, one entry per CDR3 protein. Among some 340,000 distinct CDR3 sequences listed, roughly 20% were seen once. Time point meaning: persistent/refractory GD, antithyroid drugs over 5 years with positive TRAb. Scientists built the TCR library using RNA that was extracted from PBMCs. Specimen: peripheral blood mononuclear cells (PBMCs), collected when the disease was refractory, from a patient treated with antithyroid drugs. The receptors originated from a woman aged 35 to 49 with Graves disease.

This clonotype was observed many times. V and J are TRBV2 and TRBJ1-2; possibly TRBD1 for D (5 bases). The CDR3 is made up of 14 amino acids. Trimming stripped 7 bases from V and 2 bases from J, with 14 bases between. Per germline, CDR1 SNHLY and CDR2 FYNNEI. CDR3: CASTTGGMNYGYTF. The CDR3 DNA reads TGTGCCAGCACCACTGGGGGGATGAACTATGGCTACACCTTC.

This clonotype was recorded at least ten times. The rearrangement links TRBV28 to TRBJ1-6, with D tentatively TRBD1 (5 bases). V gave up 6 bases and J gave up 5 bases, with 14 bases separating them. This CDR3 region has 15 residues. Germline V gives CDR1 MDHEN, CDR2 SYDVKM. As DNA, the CDR3 is TGTGCCAGCAGCTTCACCGGACATGATAATTCACCCCTCCACTTT. Protein: CASSFTGHDNSPLHF.

V and J are TRBV29-1 and TRBJ1-2; D is unclear. The germline CDR1 and CDR2 sequences are SQVTM and ANQGSEA. V was clipped by 1 base and J by 2 bases, with 17 bases between them. CDR3 length: 16 residues. CDR3 DNA: TGCAGCGTTGAAGGGCGGGCGGCAGACTCCAACTATGGCTACACCTTC. It specifies CSVEGRAADSNYGYTF.

V is TRBV7-9 and J is TRBJ2-7, with D possibly being TRBD1 (6 bases). Germline CDR1 reads SEHNR; CDR2 reads FQNEAQ (reference sequence). The CDR3 consists of 15 residues. Trimming shortened V by 1 base and J by 0 bases, and 10 bases separated the two germline ends. The CDR3 region has the DNA TGTGCCAGCAGCTTAGATGGGGGCATCTCCTACGAGCAGTACTTC. Its translation: CASSLDGGISYEQYF.

The genes are TRBV13 and TRBJ2-3; 8 bases map to TRBD2. Germline V gene sequence: CDR1 PRHDT, CDR2 FYEKMQ (reference sequence). The CDR3 sequence is 16 residues long. V was pared by 1 base and J by 5 bases, with 8 bases of the junction left unmatched. The CDR3 bases are TGTGCCAGCAGCTTAGATCGCGGGAGGTTTGGAGATACGCAGTATTTT. Amino acids: CASSLDRGRFGDTQYF.

This clonotype turned up a few times. V is TRBV28 and J is TRBJ2-1, with D unresolved. This CDR3 spans 13 amino acids. Trimming took off 4 bases at V and 6 bases at J, with 10 bases between the two ends. Per the germline V gene, CDR1 is MDHEN and CDR2 is SYDVKM. The CDR3 region has the DNA TGTGCCAGCAGTTGGTCAGCGTTCAATGAGCAGTTCTTC. This encodes CASSWSAFNEQFF.

V is TRBV28 and J is TRBJ2-1; 11 bases agree with TRBD2. Germline V gives CDR1 MDHEN, CDR2 SYDVKM. V was pared by 8 bases and J by 4 bases, with 13 bases of the junction left unmatched. The CDR3 is made up of 17 amino acids. The CDR3 here is CASVPGHGLAGYNEQFF. The DNA of the CDR3 is TGTGCCAGCGTCCCCGGTCATGGACTAGCGGGTTACAATGAGCAGTTCTTC.

This clonotype has more than one count but fewer than ten. CDR3 sequence: CASRCPGLLNYGYTF. The CDR3 DNA reads as TGTGCCAGCCGGTGCCCGGGACTGCTTAACTATGGCTACACCTTC. V gene TRBV14 combines with J gene TRBJ1-2; D might be TRBD1 (5 bases). CDR1 SGHDN and CDR2 FVKESK come from the germline V gene. V lost 8 bases and J 1 base, leaving 17 bases between the germline ends. The CDR3 is 15 residues long.

In this sample, this clonotype turned up many times. V gene TRBV28 combines with J gene TRBJ2-7, with 11 bases that match TRBD1. V gave up 3 bases and J gave up 4 bases; unmatched junction bases: 17. Germline V gene lookup returns CDR1 MDHEN and CDR2 SYDVKM. The CDR3 length is 19 residues. The CDR3 spells CASSFWTGGGSGLVYEQYF. The CDR3 nucleotides are TGTGCCAGCAGTTTCTGGACAGGGGGCGGATCGGGACTAGTTTACGAGCAGTACTTC. Full variable domain (remainder filled in from reference TRBV28 and TRBJ2-7): DVKVTQSSRYLVKRTGEKVFLECVQDMDHENMFWYRQDPGLGLRLIYFSYDVKMKEKGDIPEGYSVSREKKERFSLILESASTNQTSMYLCASSFWTGGGSGLVYEQYFGPGTRLTVT.

The CDR3 DNA follows: TGTGCCAGCAGCATAGGACAGGGGAAAGAGACCCAGTACTTC. Its translation: CASSIGQGKETQYF. This chain links TRBV5-4 with TRBJ2-5; 9 bases map to TRBD1. The CDR3 is 14 amino acids. V dropped 4 bases and J dropped 3; count of bases not matched to a gene: 4. Per the germline V gene, CDR1 is SGHNT and CDR2 is YYREEE (reference sequence).

Points on this clonotype: A read error may be the cause here, since a much bigger clone is one base away. The CDR3 does not end in the conserved phenylalanine or tryptophan, so this is likely a read error. CDR3 amino acids: CASSFQRQTTYTL. In DNA form, the CDR3 reads TGTGCCAGCAGTTTCCAAAGGCAGACCACCTACACCCTC. The genes are TRBV6-9 and TRBJ1-2; D gene unclear. Germline-derived CDR1 and CDR2 are MNHGY and SVAAGI. The CDR3 is made up of 13 amino acids. V was shortened by 4 bases and J by 10 bases, with 16 bases between the two germline ends.

This sequence joins TRBV29-1 and TRBJ2-4; 12 bases agree with TRBD2. Germline values: CDR1 SQVTM, CDR2 ANQGSEA. J lost 2 bases, V lost 5 bases, and 4 bases had no gene match. The CDR3 length is 15 residues. The DNA of the CDR3 is TGCAGCGTTTCTAGCGGGAGGGCCTCCAAAAACATTCAGTACTTC. Translation: CSVSSGRASKNIQYF.

The chain joins TRBV29-1 to TRBJ1-1; D is perhaps TRBD1 (6 bases). The CDR3 covers 13 residues. The V gene lost 1 base and the J gene lost 0 bases, with 6 bases spanning the gap. Germline-derived CDR1 and CDR2 are SQVTM and ANQGSEA. The CDR3 DNA reads TGCAGCGTTGAAGGACAGGTGAACACTGAAGCTTTCTTT. It yields the protein CSVEGQVNTEAFF.

The chain uses TRBV20-1 and TRBJ2-5; D ambiguous. Per germline, CDR1 DFQATT and CDR2 SNEGSKA (reference sequence). CDR3 length equals 13 residues. The V gene lost 3 bases and the J gene lost 5 bases, with 13 bases spanning the gap. This chain's CDR3 is CSASSRFGETQYF. The CDR3 region has the DNA TGCAGTGCTAGTTCCCGATTCGGGGAGACCCAGTACTTC.

The rearrangement uses TRBV27 and TRBJ2-1, with D tentatively TRBD1 (5 bases). The CDR3 length is 14 residues. Trimming removed 6 bases at V and 5 bases at J, with 14 bases between. From germline, CDR1 is MNHEY and CDR2 SMNVEV (reference sequence). The DNA for the CDR3 is TGTGCCAGCAGAACTTGGACGGACAACAATGAGCAGTTCTTC. It codes for CASRTWTDNNEQFF.